The 28 T cell receptor beta chains below come from one sample, sequenced in a study of T-cell memory formation after mild COVID-19. TCRdb re-analysed the 5' RACE reads in MiXCR, keeping a single row per CDR3 protein. This table has around 530,000 distinct CDR3 sequences, about 22% appearing once. The sample was PBMCs or a T cell subset sorted from them (not recorded which). These receptors were collected from an adult woman who had mild COVID-19 (a few samples of this study predate the infection). Cell type and time point are not known.

This clonotype has a single count. The chain couples TRBV11-3 to TRBJ2-7; D is unresolved. The germline V gene has CDR1 SGHNT and CDR2 YENEEA. V gave up 3 bases and J gave up 3 bases, with 12 bases separating them. The CDR3 consists of 14 residues. Here the CDR3 DNA reads TGTGCCAGCAGCTTTAGCTTCCCTAACTACGAGCAGTACTTC. Translating it yields CASSFSFPNYEQYF.

The gene calls are TRBV20-1 and TRBJ1-5; 8 bases map to TRBD1. The germline CDR1 and CDR2 sequences are DFQATT and SNEGSKA (reference sequence). J gave up 4 bases and V 6 bases, and 8 bases lay outside the gene matches. The CDR3 spans 14 residues. CDR3 DNA sequence: TGCAGTGCGCCGACAGGGGCGGATAATCAGCCCCAGCATTTT. Amino acid sequence: CSAPTGADNQPQHF.

This clonotype was seen a single time. Compared with germline, one end of the junction differs, possibly owing to a read error. The rearrangement links TRBV11-2 to TRBJ2-7, with D uncertain. CDR3 size: 15 residues. CDR1 and CDR2 from the germline V gene are SGHAT and FQNNGV. The DNA of the CDR3 is TGTGCCAGCAGCTTAGATACGGAACCAATCTACGAGAAGTACTTC. Amino acids: CASSLDTEPIYEKYF.

This chain joins TRBV7-2 and TRBJ2-2; D gene unclear. Per germline, CDR1 SGHTA and CDR2 FQGNSA. Trimming stripped 2 bases from V and 0 bases from J, with 7 bases between. The CDR3 has 15 residues. Here the CDR3 reads CASSLKGSNTGELFF. The CDR3 coding sequence is TGTGCCAGCAGCTTAAAAGGATCGAACACCGGGGAGCTGTTTTTT.

This clonotype was detected a few times. V usage is TRBV18 and J usage is TRBJ1-2; 9 nucleotides agree with TRBD1. Germline V CDR1 and CDR2: KGHSH, LQKENI. V lost 5 bases, J lost 7 bases, and 5 bases stayed unmatched. There are 13 residues in the CDR3. CDR3 protein: CASSTGQGGGYTF. CDR3 DNA sequence: TGTGCCAGCTCAACGGGACAGGGTGGTGGCTACACCTTC.

This clonotype was counted between two and nine times. This chain connects TRBV11-3 to TRBJ2-7; TRBD1 matches at 8 bases. Trimming cost V 5 bases and J 1 base; bases outside gene matches: 7. The germline gives CDR1 SGHNT, CDR2 YENEEA. CDR3 size: 15 residues. CDR3 amino acids: CASSRDRSSSYEQYF. The CDR3 DNA sequence: TGTGCCAGCAGCCGGGACAGGTCTTCTTCCTACGAGCAGTACTTC.

At least ten counts were recorded for this clonotype. The chain carries TRBV29-1 and TRBJ2-5; 9 bases are a match to TRBD2. The V and J ends lost 4 bases and 0 bases, in that order; junction bases with no gene match: 3. The germline V gene encodes CDR1 SQVTM and CDR2 ANQGSEA. This CDR3 has 14 amino acids. CDR3 loop: CSVGAGGYQETQYF. CDR3 in DNA: TGCAGCGTTGGCGCGGGGGGGTACCAAGAGACCCAGTACTTC.

The sample holds many counts of this clonotype. The J gene is TRBJ2-2, the V gene TRBV5-1, with D perhaps TRBD1 (6 bases). Per the germline V gene, CDR1 is SGHRS and CDR2 is YFSETQ. The V gene lost 1 base and the J gene lost 6 bases, with 13 bases spanning the gap. This CDR3 has 15 residues. The CDR3, as DNA: TGCGCCAGCAGCTTGTACAGGGAGTTTGCCGGGGAGCTGTTTTTT. It is translated as CASSLYREFAGELFF.

The chain links TRBV7-8 to TRBJ1-2; 8 nucleotides agree with TRBD1. V was clipped by 5 bases and J by 4 bases; unmatched bases: 18. Germline V gene data show CDR1 as SGHVS and CDR2 as FQNEAQ. The CDR3 runs 18 residues. This CDR3 reads CASSAKSRDRIRGYGYTF. The CDR3 DNA follows: TGTGCCAGCAGCGCCAAGTCCCGGGACAGGATACGGGGCTATGGCTACACCTTC. Drawing the rest from reference TRBV7-8 and TRBJ1-2, the complete variable domain is GAGVSQSPRYKVAKRGQDVALRCDPISGHVSLFWYQQALGQGPEFLTYFQNEAQLDKSGLPSDRFFAERPEGSVSTLKIQRTQQEDSAVYLCASSAKSRDRIRGYGYTFGSGTRLTVV.

This clonotype was recorded a few times. The chain carries TRBV20-1 and TRBJ2-3; D unresolved. Germline V gene data show CDR1 as DFQATT and CDR2 as SNEGSKA (reference sequence). Trimming removed 4 bases from V and 2 bases from J, with 19 bases in between. This CDR3 region has 16 residues. CDR3 amino acids: CSAKGSQPTFTDTQYF. For the CDR3, the DNA is TGCAGTGCTAAGGGAAGCCAACCCACCTTCACAGATACGCAGTATTTT.

A note on this clonotype: A junction end diverges from the germline sequence, so it may reflect a read error. V is TRBV24-1 and J is TRBJ2-3; possibly TRBD1 for D (5 bases). The CDR3 consists of 13 residues. Germline CDR1 reads KGHDR; CDR2 reads SFDVKD. CDR3 nucleotide sequence: TGTGCCGCCAGTCCGCTGGGGCATGATACGCAGTATTTT. This encodes CAASPLGHDTQYF.

This clonotype was seen only a few times. This rearrangement joins TRBV7-6 to TRBJ2-5; possible D gene TRBD1, 6 bases. Germline assignment: CDR1 SGHVS and CDR2 FNYEAQ. Trimming pared 5 bases from V and 7 bases from J, leaving 14 bases between. CDR3 length: 13 residues. CDR3 DNA: TGTGCCAGCAGCCCCGGGACAAAAAGGACCCAGTACTTC. Protein sequence: CASSPGTKRTQYF.

The CDR3 nucleotides read TGTGCCAGCAGCCCTCACTGGACAGGGCCCCTGAACACCGGGGAGCTGTTTTTT. Amino acid sequence: CASSPHWTGPLNTGELFF. The V call is TRBV7-9, the J call TRBJ2-2, with TRBD1 identical over 8 bases. The CDR3 spans 18 residues. The germline gives CDR1 SEHNR, CDR2 FQNEAQ (reference sequence). V lost 5 bases and J lost 1; bases outside the gene matches: 12.

This clonotype has a handful of counts. V usage is TRBV7-3 and J usage is TRBJ2-1; 8 bases line up with TRBD1. V dropped 5 bases and J dropped 4; count of bases not matched to a gene: 10. CDR1 and CDR2 from the germline V gene are SGHTA and FQGTGA. The CDR3 contains 16 residues. The CDR3 DNA is TGTGCCAGCAGCCTCGGGGACAGGTCCAGATACAATGAGCAGTTCTTC. This sequence encodes CASSLGDRSRYNEQFF. Looking up the rest from reference TRBV7-3 and TRBJ2-1 gives the full variable domain: GAGVSQTPSNKVTEKGKYVELRCDPISGHTALYWYRQSLGQGPEFLIYFQGTGAADDSGLPNDRFFAVRPEGSVSTLKIQRTERGDSAVYLCASSLGDRSRYNEQFFGPGTRLTVL.

The chain recombines TRBV7-9 with TRBJ2-2; 9 nucleotides match TRBD2. Germline CDR1 and CDR2: SEHNR and FQNEAQ (reference sequence). CDR3 length equals 15 residues. The ends lost 5 bases at V and 7 bases at J; junction bases unmatched: 8. CDR3 residues: CASSPGLARDGELFF. For the CDR3, the DNA is TGTGCCAGCAGCCCGGGACTAGCTCGTGACGGGGAGCTGTTTTTT.

This rearrangement joins TRBV18 to TRBJ1-1; TRBD1 aligns across 7 bases. The CDR3 extends over 13 amino acids. Trimming cost V 3 bases and J 9 bases; bases outside gene matches: 7. Germline assignment: CDR1 KGHSH and CDR2 LQKENI. The CDR3 DNA reads as TGTGCCAGCTCACCCAATGACAGGGTCAAAGCTTTCTTT. Amino acids: CASSPNDRVKAFF.

V gene TRBV12-5 combines with J gene TRBJ1-5; D call uncertain. The CDR3 is 15 residues long. V lost 3 bases, J lost 0 bases, and 9 bases lay in between. Germline lookup yields CDR1 LGHNT and CDR2 FRNRAP. CDR3 bases: TGTGCTAGTGGTTTCCGACATTGTAGCAATCAGCCCCAGCATTTT. Translation: CASGFRHCSNQPQHF.

This clonotype occurred many times. This chain uses TRBV5-1 with TRBJ1-2; perhaps TRBD1 as D (6 bases). V dropped 0 bases and J dropped 8 bases, with 11 bases sitting between them. Germline V CDR1 and CDR2: SGHRS, YFSETQ. This CDR3 contains 13 residues. The CDR3 sequence is CASSLAGTKGYTF. In nucleotides, the CDR3 is TGCGCCAGCAGCTTGGCCGGGACAAAAGGCTACACCTTC.

This clonotype was picked up a small number of times. The chain uses TRBV11-2 and TRBJ2-7; TRBD2 matches 8 bases. The CDR3 is 14 residues long. V lost 6 bases, J lost 5 bases, and 9 bases stayed unmatched. Germline V lookup: CDR1 SGHAT, CDR2 FQNNGV. The CDR3 protein is CASRERGNWDEQYF. CDR3 DNA: TGTGCCAGCAGGGAGCGGGGGAATTGGGACGAGCAGTACTTC.

The chain uses TRBV15 and TRBJ2-3; D is perhaps TRBD1 (6 bases). CDR1 and CDR2 from the germline V gene are LNHNV and YYDKDF (reference sequence). The V end was cut by 9 bases, the J end by 0 bases, with 13 bases between. The CDR3 consists of 14 residues. CDR3 nucleotides: TGTGCCACTATGAAGGACAGAAGCACAGATACGCAGTATTTT. It specifies CATMKDRSTDTQYF.

The rearrangement links TRBV24-1 to TRBJ2-5; 8 bases map to TRBD2. V was clipped by 9 bases and J by 5 bases; unmatched bases: 10. Germline assignment: CDR1 KGHDR and CDR2 SFDVKD. CDR3 length: 14 residues. The CDR3 here is CATAPGGALETQYF. The DNA of the CDR3 is TGTGCCACCGCCCCGGGGGGGGCCCTTGAGACCCAGTACTTC.

The V gene is TRBV20-1, the J gene TRBJ2-2; D not resolved. CDR3 length: 15 residues. Germline assignment: CDR1 DFQATT and CDR2 SNEGSKA (reference sequence). V was trimmed by 0 bases and J by 1 base, leaving 9 bases between them. In DNA, the CDR3 is TGCAGTGCTAGAGATCCCCAGAGGAACACCGGGGAGCTGTTTTTT. It translates to CSARDPQRNTGELFF.

The chain uses TRBV7-2 and TRBJ2-1; D possibly uses TRBD1 or TRBD2 (6 bases each). Trimming stripped 0 bases from V and 4 bases from J, with 10 bases between. Germline-derived CDR1 and CDR2 are SGHTA and FQGNSA. CDR3 length: 15 amino acids. This CDR3 is CASSLAPGAYNEQFF. The CDR3 DNA sequence: TGTGCCAGCAGCTTAGCACCGGGGGCGTACAATGAGCAGTTCTTC.

The chain recombines TRBV25-1 with TRBJ1-5; D is perhaps TRBD1 (5 bases). CDR1 is MGHDK, CDR2 SYGVNS, per germline. This CDR3 spans 15 amino acids. The CDR3 loop is CASSPGGDSNQPQHF. Written as DNA, the CDR3 is TGTGCGAGCTCCCCGGGGGGAGATAGCAATCAGCCCCAGCATTTT.

This clonotype was detected many times. This chain uses TRBV5-1 with TRBJ2-7; D unclear. The CDR3 has 13 residues. The germline CDR1 and CDR2 sequences are SGHRS and YFSETQ. V lost 0 bases to trimming and J lost 3 bases, with 7 bases between them. The CDR3 DNA follows: TGCGCCAGCAGCTTGGAAGCGCTCTACGAGCAGTACTTC. Translating gives CASSLEALYEQYF.

This clonotype was found a few times. V gene TRBV4-3 combines with J gene TRBJ2-7, with D perhaps TRBD1 or TRBD2 (5 bases each). V lost 6 bases and J lost 3, with 15 bases in between. This CDR3 is 14 amino acids long. Germline V gene data show CDR1 as LGHNA and CDR2 as YSLEER. CDR3 protein: CASSLARDLYEQYF. CDR3 nucleotide sequence: TGCGCCAGCAGTCTAGCCCGGGACCTCTACGAGCAGTACTTC.

This clonotype was seen a handful of times. The rearrangement uses TRBV27 and TRBJ2-3; 8 positions agree with TRBD2. The CDR3 runs to 18 residues. V trimming: 2 bases; J trimming: 0 bases; junction bases outside the gene matches: 10. Germline CDR1 MNHEY, CDR2 SMNVEV (reference sequence). In nucleotides, the CDR3 is TGTGCCAGCAGTTTACTTAACACGGGACTAGTAAGCACAGATACGCAGTATTTT. Its protein is CASSLLNTGLVSTDTQYF.

The gene calls are TRBV7-9 and TRBJ1-1, with D uncertain. The germline V and J ends were trimmed by 4 bases and 3 bases, with 15 bases remaining between them. The CDR3 has 15 amino acids. Per germline, CDR1 SEHNR and CDR2 FQNEAQ (reference sequence). CDR3 bases: TGTGCCAGCAGCTGGACGGGATCCATCTACACTGAAGCTTTCTTT. Protein sequence: CASSWTGSIYTEAFF.